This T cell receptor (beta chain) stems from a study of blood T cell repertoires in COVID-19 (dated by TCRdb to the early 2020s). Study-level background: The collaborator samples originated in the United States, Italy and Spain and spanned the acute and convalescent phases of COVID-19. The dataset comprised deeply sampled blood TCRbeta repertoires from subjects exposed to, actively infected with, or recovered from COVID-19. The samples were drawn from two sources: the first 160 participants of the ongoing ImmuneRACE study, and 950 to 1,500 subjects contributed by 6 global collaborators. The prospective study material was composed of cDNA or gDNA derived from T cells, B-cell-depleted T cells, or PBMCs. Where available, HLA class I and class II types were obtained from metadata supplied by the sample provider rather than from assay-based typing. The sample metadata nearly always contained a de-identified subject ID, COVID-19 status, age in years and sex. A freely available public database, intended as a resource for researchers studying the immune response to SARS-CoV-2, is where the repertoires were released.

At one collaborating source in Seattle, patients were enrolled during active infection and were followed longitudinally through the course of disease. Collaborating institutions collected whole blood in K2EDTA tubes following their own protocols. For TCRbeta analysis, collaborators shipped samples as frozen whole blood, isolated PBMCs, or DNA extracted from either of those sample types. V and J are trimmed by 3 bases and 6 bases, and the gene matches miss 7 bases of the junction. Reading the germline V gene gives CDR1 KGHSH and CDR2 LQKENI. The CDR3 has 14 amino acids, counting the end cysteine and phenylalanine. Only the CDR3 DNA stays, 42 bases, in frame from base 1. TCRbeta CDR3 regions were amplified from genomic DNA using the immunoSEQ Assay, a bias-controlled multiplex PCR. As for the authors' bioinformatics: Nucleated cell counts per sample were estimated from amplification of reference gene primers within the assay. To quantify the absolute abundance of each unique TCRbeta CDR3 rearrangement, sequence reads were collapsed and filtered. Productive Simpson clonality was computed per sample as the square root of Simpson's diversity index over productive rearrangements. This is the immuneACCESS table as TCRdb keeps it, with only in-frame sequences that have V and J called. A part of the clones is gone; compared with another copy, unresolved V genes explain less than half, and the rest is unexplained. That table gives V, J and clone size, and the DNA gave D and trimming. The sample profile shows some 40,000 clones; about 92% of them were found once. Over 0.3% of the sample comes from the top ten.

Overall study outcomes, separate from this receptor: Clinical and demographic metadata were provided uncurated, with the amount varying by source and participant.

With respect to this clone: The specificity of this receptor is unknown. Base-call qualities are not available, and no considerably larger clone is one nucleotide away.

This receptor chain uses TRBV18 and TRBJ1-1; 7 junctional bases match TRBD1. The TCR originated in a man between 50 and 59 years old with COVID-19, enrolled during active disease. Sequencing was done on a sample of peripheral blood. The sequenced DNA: TGTGCCAGCTCACCTTTGAGACAGGGCGCTGAAGCTTTCTTT. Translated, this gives CASSPLRQGAEAFF.